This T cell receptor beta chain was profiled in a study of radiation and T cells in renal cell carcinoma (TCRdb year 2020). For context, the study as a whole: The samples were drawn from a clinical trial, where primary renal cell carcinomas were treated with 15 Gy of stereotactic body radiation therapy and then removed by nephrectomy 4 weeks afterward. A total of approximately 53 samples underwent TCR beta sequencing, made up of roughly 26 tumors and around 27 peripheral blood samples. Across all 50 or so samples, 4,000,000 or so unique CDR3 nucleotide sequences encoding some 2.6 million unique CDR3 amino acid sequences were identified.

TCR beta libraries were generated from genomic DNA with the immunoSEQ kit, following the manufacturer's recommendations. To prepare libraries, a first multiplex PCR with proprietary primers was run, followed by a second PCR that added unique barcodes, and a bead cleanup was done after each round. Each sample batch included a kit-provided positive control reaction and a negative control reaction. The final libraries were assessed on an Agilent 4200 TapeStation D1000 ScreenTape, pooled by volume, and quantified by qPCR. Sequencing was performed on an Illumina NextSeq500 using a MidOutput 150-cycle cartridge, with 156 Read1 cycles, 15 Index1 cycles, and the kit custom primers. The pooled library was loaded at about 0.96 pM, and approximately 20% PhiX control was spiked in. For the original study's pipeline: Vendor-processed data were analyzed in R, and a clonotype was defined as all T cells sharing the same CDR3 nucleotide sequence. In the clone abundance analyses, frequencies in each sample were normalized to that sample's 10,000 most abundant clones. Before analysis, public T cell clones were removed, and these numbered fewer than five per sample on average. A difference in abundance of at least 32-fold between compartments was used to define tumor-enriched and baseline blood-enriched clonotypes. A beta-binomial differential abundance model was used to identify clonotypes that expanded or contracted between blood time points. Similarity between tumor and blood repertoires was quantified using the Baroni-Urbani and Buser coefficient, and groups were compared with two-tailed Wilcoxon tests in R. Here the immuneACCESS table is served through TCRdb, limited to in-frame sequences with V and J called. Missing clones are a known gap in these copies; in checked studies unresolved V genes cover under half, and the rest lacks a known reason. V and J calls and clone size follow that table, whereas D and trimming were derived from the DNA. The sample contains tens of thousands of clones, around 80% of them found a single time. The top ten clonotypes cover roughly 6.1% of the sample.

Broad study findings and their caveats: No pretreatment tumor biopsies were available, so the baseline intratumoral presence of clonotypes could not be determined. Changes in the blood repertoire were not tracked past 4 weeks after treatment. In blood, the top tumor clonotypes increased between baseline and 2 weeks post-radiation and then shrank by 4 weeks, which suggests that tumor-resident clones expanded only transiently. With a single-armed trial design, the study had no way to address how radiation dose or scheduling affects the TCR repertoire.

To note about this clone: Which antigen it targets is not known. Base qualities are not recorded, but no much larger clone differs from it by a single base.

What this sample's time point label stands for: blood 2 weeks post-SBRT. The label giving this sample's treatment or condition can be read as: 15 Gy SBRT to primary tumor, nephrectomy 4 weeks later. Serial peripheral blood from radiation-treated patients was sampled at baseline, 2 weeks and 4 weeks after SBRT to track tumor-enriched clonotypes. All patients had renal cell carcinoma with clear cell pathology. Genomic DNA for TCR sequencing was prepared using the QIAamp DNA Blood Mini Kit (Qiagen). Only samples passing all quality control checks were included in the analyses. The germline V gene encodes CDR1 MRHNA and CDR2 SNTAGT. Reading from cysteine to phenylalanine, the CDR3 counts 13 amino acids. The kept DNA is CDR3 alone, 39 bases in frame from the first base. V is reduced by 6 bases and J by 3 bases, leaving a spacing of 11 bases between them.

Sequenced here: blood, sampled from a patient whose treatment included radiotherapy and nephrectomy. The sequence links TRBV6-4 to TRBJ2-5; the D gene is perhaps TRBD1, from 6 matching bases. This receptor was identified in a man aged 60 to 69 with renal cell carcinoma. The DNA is TGTGCCAGCAGCCTAAACAGGGAAGAGACCCAGTACTTC. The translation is CASSLNREETQYF.